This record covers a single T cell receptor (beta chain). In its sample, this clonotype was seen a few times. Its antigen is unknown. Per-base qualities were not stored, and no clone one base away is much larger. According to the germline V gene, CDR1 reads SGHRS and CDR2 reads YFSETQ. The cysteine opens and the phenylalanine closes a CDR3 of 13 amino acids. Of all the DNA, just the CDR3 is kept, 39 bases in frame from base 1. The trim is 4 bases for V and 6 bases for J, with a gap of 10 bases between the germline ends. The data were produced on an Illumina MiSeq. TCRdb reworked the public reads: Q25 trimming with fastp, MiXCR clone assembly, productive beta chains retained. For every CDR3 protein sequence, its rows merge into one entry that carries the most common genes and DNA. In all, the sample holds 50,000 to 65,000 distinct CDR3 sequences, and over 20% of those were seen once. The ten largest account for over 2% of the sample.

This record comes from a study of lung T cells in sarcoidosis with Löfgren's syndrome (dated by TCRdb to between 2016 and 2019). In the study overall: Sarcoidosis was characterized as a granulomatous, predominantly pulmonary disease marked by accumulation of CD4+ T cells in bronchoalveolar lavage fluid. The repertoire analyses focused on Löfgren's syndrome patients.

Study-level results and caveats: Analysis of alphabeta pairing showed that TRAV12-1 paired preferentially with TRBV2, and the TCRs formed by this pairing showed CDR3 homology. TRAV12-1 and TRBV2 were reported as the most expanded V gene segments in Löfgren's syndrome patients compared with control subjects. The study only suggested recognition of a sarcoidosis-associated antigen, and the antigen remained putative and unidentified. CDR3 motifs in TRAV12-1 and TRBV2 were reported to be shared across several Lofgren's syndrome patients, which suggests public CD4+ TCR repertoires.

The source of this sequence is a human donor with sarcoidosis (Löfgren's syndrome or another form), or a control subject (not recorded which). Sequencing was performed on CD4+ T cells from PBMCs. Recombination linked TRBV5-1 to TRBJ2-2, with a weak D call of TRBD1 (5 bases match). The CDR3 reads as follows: CASSASGPGELFF. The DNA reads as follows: TGCGCCAGCAGCGCCTCAGGGCCCGGGGAGCTGTTTTTT.